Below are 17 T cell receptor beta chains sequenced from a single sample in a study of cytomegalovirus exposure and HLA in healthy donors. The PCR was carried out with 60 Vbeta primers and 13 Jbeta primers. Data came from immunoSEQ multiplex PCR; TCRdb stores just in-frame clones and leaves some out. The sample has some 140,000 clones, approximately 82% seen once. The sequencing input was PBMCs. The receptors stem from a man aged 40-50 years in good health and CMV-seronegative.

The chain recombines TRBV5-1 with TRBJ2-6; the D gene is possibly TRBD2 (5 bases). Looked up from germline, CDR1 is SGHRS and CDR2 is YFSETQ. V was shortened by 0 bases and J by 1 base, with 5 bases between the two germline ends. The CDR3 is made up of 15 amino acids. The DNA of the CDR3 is TGCGCCAGCAGCTTGGGAGGGTCTGGGGCCAACGTCCTGACTTTC. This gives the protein CASSLGGSGANVLTF.

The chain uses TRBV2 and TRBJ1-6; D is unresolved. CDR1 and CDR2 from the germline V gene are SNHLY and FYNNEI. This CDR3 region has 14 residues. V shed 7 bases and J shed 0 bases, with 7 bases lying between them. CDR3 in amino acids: CASTRDSYNSPLHF. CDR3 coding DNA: TGTGCCAGCACGAGGGACTCCTATAATTCACCCCTCCACTTT.

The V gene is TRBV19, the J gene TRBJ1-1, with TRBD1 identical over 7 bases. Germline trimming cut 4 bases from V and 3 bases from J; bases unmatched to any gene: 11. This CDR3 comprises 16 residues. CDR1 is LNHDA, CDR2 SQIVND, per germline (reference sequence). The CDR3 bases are TGTGCCAGTAGTACCGGGACAGTACCGATCTACACTGAAGCTTTCTTT. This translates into CASSTGTVPIYTEAFF.

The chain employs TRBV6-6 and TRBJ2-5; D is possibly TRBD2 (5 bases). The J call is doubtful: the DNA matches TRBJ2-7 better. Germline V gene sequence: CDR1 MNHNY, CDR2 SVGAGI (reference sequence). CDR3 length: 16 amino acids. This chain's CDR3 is CASSYSWVGAQYEQYF. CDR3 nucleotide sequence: TGTGCCAGCAGTTACTCGTGGGTGGGAGCCCAATACGAGCAGTACTTC.

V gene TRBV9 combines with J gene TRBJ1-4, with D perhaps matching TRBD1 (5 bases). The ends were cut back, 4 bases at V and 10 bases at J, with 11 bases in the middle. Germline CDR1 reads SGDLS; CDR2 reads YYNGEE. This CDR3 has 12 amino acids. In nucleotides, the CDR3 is TGTGCCAGCAGCCCGGACACCAGAAAACTGTTTTTT. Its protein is CASSPDTRKLFF.

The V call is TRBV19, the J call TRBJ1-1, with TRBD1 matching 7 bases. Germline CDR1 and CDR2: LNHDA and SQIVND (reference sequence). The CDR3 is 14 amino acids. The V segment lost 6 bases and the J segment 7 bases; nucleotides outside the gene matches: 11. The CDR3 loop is CASRAGGPTVEAFF. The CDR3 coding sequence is TGTGCCAGTAGAGCAGGGGGACCAACAGTTGAAGCTTTCTTT.

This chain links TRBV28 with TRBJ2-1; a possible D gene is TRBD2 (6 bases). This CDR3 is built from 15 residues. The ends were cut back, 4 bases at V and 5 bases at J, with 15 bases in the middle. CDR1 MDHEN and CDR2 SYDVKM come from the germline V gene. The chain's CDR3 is CASSSPAGQDNEQFF. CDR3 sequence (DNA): TGTGCCAGCAGTTCCCCGGCGGGGCAGGACAATGAGCAGTTCTTC.

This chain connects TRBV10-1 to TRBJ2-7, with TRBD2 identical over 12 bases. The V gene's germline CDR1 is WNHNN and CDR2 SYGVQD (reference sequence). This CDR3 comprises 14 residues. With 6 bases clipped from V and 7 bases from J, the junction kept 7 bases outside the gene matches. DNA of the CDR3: TGCGCCAGCAGGGCTAGCGGGGGGGCCGGAGAGCAGTACTTC. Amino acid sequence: CASRASGGAGEQYF.

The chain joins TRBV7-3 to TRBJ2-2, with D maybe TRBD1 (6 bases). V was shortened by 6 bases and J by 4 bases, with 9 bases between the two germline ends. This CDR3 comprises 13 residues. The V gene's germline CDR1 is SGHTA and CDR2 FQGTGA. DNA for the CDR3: TGTGCCAGCAGACAGGGTAGCACCGGGGAGCTGTTTTTT. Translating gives CASRQGSTGELFF.

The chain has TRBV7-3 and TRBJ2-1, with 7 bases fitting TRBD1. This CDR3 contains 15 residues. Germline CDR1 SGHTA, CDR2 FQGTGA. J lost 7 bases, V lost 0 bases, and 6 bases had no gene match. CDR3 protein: CASSLTRDRKNEQFF. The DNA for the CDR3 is TGTGCCAGCAGCTTAACCCGGGACAGAAAGAATGAGCAGTTCTTC.

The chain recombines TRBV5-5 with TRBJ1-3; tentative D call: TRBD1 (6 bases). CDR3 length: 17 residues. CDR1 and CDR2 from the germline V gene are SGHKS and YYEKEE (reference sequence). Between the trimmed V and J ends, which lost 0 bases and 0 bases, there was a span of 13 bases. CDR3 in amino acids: CASSLGQVSISGNTIYF. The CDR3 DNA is TGTGCCAGCAGCTTGGGACAGGTTAGCATCTCTGGAAACACCATATATTTT.

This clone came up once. DNA of the CDR3: TGCGCCAGCAGTGAGGCTAGCGGGAGGTCAGATACGCAGTATTTT. Translated: CASSEASGRSDTQYF. This sequence joins TRBV10-1 and TRBJ2-3; 11 bases are a match to TRBD2. CDR1 WNHNN and CDR2 SYGVQD come from the germline V gene (reference sequence). V lost 2 bases to trimming and J lost 4 bases; unmatched junction nucleotides: 2. The CDR3 totals 15 residues.

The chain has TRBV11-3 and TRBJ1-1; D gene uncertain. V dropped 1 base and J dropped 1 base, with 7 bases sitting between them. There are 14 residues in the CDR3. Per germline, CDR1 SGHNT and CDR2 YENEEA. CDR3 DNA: TGTGCCAGCAGCTTAGGAGGGAAGAACACTGAAGCTTTCTTT. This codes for CASSLGGKNTEAFF.

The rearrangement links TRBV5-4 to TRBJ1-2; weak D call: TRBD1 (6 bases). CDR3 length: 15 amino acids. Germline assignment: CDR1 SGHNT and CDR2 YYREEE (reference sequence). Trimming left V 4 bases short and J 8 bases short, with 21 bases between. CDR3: CASSLSSGGIDGYTF. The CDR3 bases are TGTGCCAGCAGCCTATCTTCGGGGGGCATTGACGGCTACACCTTC.

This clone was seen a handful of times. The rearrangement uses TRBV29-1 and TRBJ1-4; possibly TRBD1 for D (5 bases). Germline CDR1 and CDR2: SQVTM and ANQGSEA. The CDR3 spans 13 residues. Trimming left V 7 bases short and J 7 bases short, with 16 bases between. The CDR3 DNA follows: TGCAGCGCTCATACAAACGGGGGTGAAAAACTGTTTTTT. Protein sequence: CSAHTNGGEKLFF.

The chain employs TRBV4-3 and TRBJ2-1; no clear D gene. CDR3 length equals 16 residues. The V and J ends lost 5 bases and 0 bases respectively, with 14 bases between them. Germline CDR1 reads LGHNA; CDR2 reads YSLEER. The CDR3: CASSYSPPSSYNEQFF. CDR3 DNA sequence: TGCGCCAGCAGCTACTCCCCACCAAGCTCCTACAATGAGCAGTTCTTC.

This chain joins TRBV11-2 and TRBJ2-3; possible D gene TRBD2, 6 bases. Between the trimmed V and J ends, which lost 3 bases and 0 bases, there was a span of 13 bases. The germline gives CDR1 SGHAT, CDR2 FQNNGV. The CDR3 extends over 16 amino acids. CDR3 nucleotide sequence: TGTGCCAGCAGCTTCCCCCGGGGGATTAGCACAGATACGCAGTATTTT. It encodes CASSFPRGISTDTQYF.